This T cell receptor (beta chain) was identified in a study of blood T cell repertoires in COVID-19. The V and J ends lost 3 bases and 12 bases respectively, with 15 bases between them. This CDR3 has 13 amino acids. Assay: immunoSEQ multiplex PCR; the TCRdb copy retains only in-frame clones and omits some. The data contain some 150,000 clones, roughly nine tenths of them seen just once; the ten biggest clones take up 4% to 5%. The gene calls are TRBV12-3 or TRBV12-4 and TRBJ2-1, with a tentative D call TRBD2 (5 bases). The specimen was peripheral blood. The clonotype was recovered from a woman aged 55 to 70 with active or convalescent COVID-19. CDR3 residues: CASSFGLLRGQFF. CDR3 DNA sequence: TGTGCCAGCAGTTTCGGCTTGCTACGGGGGCAGTTCTTC.